The 28 T cell receptor beta chains below come from one sample, sequenced in a study of blood T cell repertoires in COVID-19. Profiled with immunoSEQ multiplex PCR; TCRdb holds only in-frame clones, not every one. The table has roughly 150,000 clones, around 85% seen once. Specimen: peripheral blood. These receptor sequences come from a man in his sixties with active or convalescent COVID-19.

V is TRBV12-3 or TRBV12-4 and J is TRBJ1-5; D not resolved. The CDR3 consists of 13 residues. V lost 2 bases to trimming and J lost 6 bases, with 8 bases between them. The CDR3 region is CASSLKGGQPQHF. In DNA, the CDR3 is TGTGCCAGCAGTTTAAAGGGAGGTCAGCCCCAGCATTTT.

The CDR3: CASSLGQLLDTQYF. The CDR3, as DNA: TGTGCCAGCAGCTTGGGACAGTTATTGGATACGCAGTATTTT. The gene calls are TRBV5-5 and TRBJ2-3; possibly TRBD1 for D (5 bases). This CDR3 contains 14 residues. The V end was cut by 0 bases, the J end by 6 bases, with 11 bases between. Germline loops: CDR1 SGHKS, CDR2 YYEKEE (reference sequence).

The V gene is TRBV28, the J gene TRBJ1-3; 8 nucleotides match TRBD1. The CDR3 runs to 16 residues. In germline, CDR1 is MDHEN, CDR2 SYDVKM. V gave up 2 bases and J gave up 2 bases; unmatched junction bases: 5. The CDR3: CASSLVGQGTGNTIYF. CDR3 in DNA: TGTGCCAGCAGTTTAGTCGGACAGGGTACTGGAAACACCATATATTTT.

The V gene is TRBV12-3 or TRBV12-4, the J gene TRBJ2-7; no clear D. Trimming stripped 3 bases from V and 7 bases from J, with 10 bases between. CDR3 length: 12 residues. The CDR3 coding sequence is TGTGCCAGCAGTTTCCTGCAGAAAGAGCAGTACTTC. It specifies CASSFLQKEQYF.

The rearrangement uses TRBV6-1 and TRBJ1-1; a possible D gene is TRBD1 (6 bases). The germline V gene has CDR1 MNHNS and CDR2 SASEGT. The CDR3 loop spans 14 amino acids. V lost 2 bases and J 8 bases, leaving 15 bases between the germline ends. Written as DNA, the CDR3 is TGTGCCAGCAGTGAACCACAGGGCTTTGGGGAAGCTTTCTTT. This codes for CASSEPQGFGEAFF.

The J gene is TRBJ1-2, the V gene TRBV10-3; TRBD1 matches at 9 bases. Germline V lookup: CDR1 ENHRY, CDR2 SYGVKD. J lost 0 bases, V lost 4 bases, and 12 bases had no gene match. The CDR3 contains 18 residues. CDR3 nucleotides: TGTGCCATCAGTGCTAGTCTCACAGGGGGCCTCTCTAACTATGGCTACACCTTC. The encoded protein is CAISASLTGGLSNYGYTF.

The chain carries TRBV6-5 and TRBJ1-2; 9 nucleotides match TRBD1. CDR1 and CDR2 from the germline V gene are MNHEY and SVGAGI. With 2 bases clipped from V and 8 bases from J, the junction kept 6 bases outside the gene matches. The CDR3 spans 14 residues. Here the CDR3 reads CASSYNIQGAGYTF. In DNA, the CDR3 is TGTGCCAGCAGTTACAACATACAGGGGGCGGGCTACACCTTC.

CDR3 sequence reads: CASRERQGYETQYF. Here the CDR3 DNA reads TGTGCCAGCAGAGAGCGACAGGGGTACGAGACCCAGTACTTC. V is TRBV6-5 and J is TRBJ2-5; 8 nucleotides agree with TRBD1. This CDR3 spans 14 amino acids. Germline CDR1 MNHEY, CDR2 SVGAGI. V trimming: 6 bases; J trimming: 5 bases; junction bases outside the gene matches: 8.

The V call is TRBV11-2, the J call TRBJ1-4, with unresolved D. V lost 1 base and J lost 7, with 10 bases in between. The CDR3 spans 14 residues. The germline gives CDR1 SGHAT, CDR2 FQNNGV. This CDR3 is CASSLGLSGEKLFF. The CDR3 nucleotides read TGTGCCAGCAGCTTAGGACTTTCCGGTGAAAAACTGTTTTTT.

In this sample, this clone turned up a few times. V usage is TRBV9 and J usage is TRBJ1-6, with D hard to call. The CDR3 spans 17 residues. Trimming shortened V by 0 bases and J by 0 bases, and 10 bases separated the two germline ends. The germline CDR1 and CDR2 sequences are SGDLS and YYNGEE. Here the CDR3 DNA reads TGTGCCAGCAGCGTAGGACCTCGGAGCTCCTATAATTCACCCCTCCACTTT. It codes for CASSVGPRSSYNSPLHF.

The table lists this clone with a few counts. The gene calls are TRBV7-3 and TRBJ1-1, with D possibly matching TRBD1 (6 bases). The V and J ends lost 0 bases and 12 bases respectively, with 17 bases between them. This CDR3 is 14 amino acids long. From germline, CDR1 is SGHTA and CDR2 FQGTGA. In DNA, the CDR3 is TGTGCCAGCAGCTTAACCTCAGGGGCACCAGAGACTTTCTTT. This translates into CASSLTSGAPETFF.

The gene calls are TRBV2 and TRBJ1-3; D gene unclear. Germline values: CDR1 SNHLY, CDR2 FYNNEI. The CDR3 runs 15 residues. The V end was cut by 7 bases, the J end by 0 bases, with 13 bases between. The DNA of the CDR3 is TGTGCCAGCACCGAGGGCAGGTTCTCTGGAAACACCATATATTTT. This encodes CASTEGRFSGNTIYF.

The rearrangement joins TRBV19 to TRBJ1-2, with unresolved D. Germline lookup yields CDR1 LNHDA and CDR2 SQIVND (reference sequence). Trimming removed 3 bases at V and 5 bases at J, with 7 bases between. This CDR3 comprises 12 residues. CDR3 in amino acids: CASSIEGYGYTF. DNA of the CDR3: TGTGCCAGTAGTATCGAGGGTTATGGCTACACCTTC.

The genes are TRBV28 and TRBJ1-5; no clear D gene. The CDR3 is 15 amino acids. Trimming removed 6 bases at V and 2 bases at J, with 14 bases between. Germline V CDR1 and CDR2: MDHEN, SYDVKM. The CDR3 DNA is TGTGCCAGCAGGTCTCAGAGGAATGGCAATCAGCCCCAGCATTTT. It specifies CASRSQRNGNQPQHF. The complete variable domain, with remaining parts taken from reference TRBV28 and TRBJ1-5, reads DVKVTQSSRYLVKRTGEKVFLECVQDMDHENMFWYRQDPGLGLRLIYFSYDVKMKEKGDIPEGYSVSREKKERFSLILESASTNQTSMYLCASRSQRNGNQPQHFGDGTRLSIL.

V usage is TRBV19 and J usage is TRBJ2-2, with TRBD2 as a possible D gene (5 bases). CDR1 and CDR2 from the germline V gene are LNHDA and SQIVND (reference sequence). This CDR3 is 14 amino acids long. Trimming stripped 6 bases from V and 2 bases from J, with 10 bases between. CDR3 region: CASRTLGNTGELFF. The CDR3 region has the DNA TGTGCCAGTAGAACACTAGGTAACACCGGGGAGCTGTTTTTT.

V usage is TRBV7-2 and J usage is TRBJ2-7; TRBD2 matches 8 bases. This CDR3 spans 16 amino acids. Germline CDR1 SGHTA, CDR2 FQGNSA. The V and J ends lost 1 base and 2 bases, in that order; junction bases with no gene match: 7. The CDR3: CASSLVASGPTYEQYF. The CDR3 DNA sequence: TGTGCCAGCAGCTTAGTAGCTAGCGGGCCTACCTACGAGCAGTACTTC.

This rearrangement joins TRBV6-5 to TRBJ2-7; D is possibly TRBD1 (5 bases). The CDR3 spans 14 residues. V lost 5 bases and J 2 bases, leaving 13 bases between the germline ends. CDR1 MNHEY and CDR2 SVGAGI come from the germline V gene. DNA of the CDR3: TGTGCCAGCAGTCCCAGGGTATTCGCCTACGAGCAGTACTTC. This codes for CASSPRVFAYEQYF.

A single count supports this clone. This chain connects TRBV5-1 to TRBJ2-7; 10 positions match TRBD2. CDR3 size: 16 residues. In germline, CDR1 is SGHRS, CDR2 YFSETQ. J gave up 2 bases and V 5 bases, and 10 bases lay outside the gene matches. CDR3 bases: TGCGCCAGCAGTCTAAGCGGGGGGGACTTTACCTACGAGCAGTACTTC. It translates to CASSLSGGDFTYEQYF.

The chain recombines TRBV6-5 with TRBJ1-2; D gene unclear. V shed 0 bases and J shed 6 bases, with 8 bases lying between them. Germline V gene sequence: CDR1 MNHEY, CDR2 SVGAGI. The CDR3 loop spans 13 amino acids. The CDR3 sequence: CASSYSPGDGYTF. In DNA form, the CDR3 reads TGTGCCAGCAGTTACTCTCCCGGGGATGGCTACACCTTC.

The V and J genes are TRBV3-1 (or the pseudogene TRBV3-2) and TRBJ2-1; 12 bases are a match to TRBD2. This CDR3 region has 16 residues. V dropped 2 bases and J dropped 5; count of bases not matched to a gene: 4. Germline V lookup: CDR1 LGHDT, CDR2 YNNKEL (reference sequence). The CDR3 sequence is CASSQIRTSGDNEQFF. For the CDR3, the DNA is TGTGCCAGCAGCCAAATTAGGACTAGCGGGGACAATGAGCAGTTCTTC.

The DNA for the CDR3 is TGTGCCAGCAGTCTCGGGGGTCGAGCAGATACGCAGTATTTT. As protein: CASSLGGRADTQYF. The V call is TRBV28, the J call TRBJ2-3; weak D call: TRBD2 (6 bases). V shed 5 bases and J shed 4 bases, with 13 bases lying between them. This CDR3 contains 14 residues. CDR1 and CDR2 from the germline V gene are MDHEN and SYDVKM.

This sequence joins TRBV3-1 (or the pseudogene TRBV3-2) and TRBJ1-5, with 7 nucleotides matching TRBD1. CDR1 LGHDT and CDR2 YNNKEL come from the germline V gene (reference sequence). The V and J ends lost 3 bases and 6 bases, in that order; junction bases with no gene match: 8. The CDR3 consists of 15 residues. The CDR3 DNA follows: TGTGCCAGCAGCCAGGACAGACAGGGTTTTCAGCCCCAGCATTTT. Residues: CASSQDRQGFQPQHF.

The rearrangement uses TRBV6-5 and TRBJ1-3, with TRBD1 as a possible D gene (6 bases). The CDR3 length is 15 residues. The V gene lost 5 bases and the J gene lost 0 bases, with 11 bases spanning the gap. Germline CDR1 reads MNHEY; CDR2 reads SVGAGI. The CDR3 is CASSKTGYSGNTIYF. Written as DNA, the CDR3 is TGTGCCAGCAGTAAAACAGGGTACTCTGGAAACACCATATATTTT.

V usage is TRBV5-4 and J usage is TRBJ2-1; no definite D call. The V gene's germline CDR1 is SGHNT and CDR2 YYREEE (reference sequence). With 0 bases removed from V and 8 bases from J, the gap between germline ends came to 12 bases. CDR3 length: 14 amino acids. The CDR3 DNA is TGTGCCAGCAGCTTGGACACACACACCGATGAGCAGTTCTTC. Protein product: CASSLDTHTDEQFF.

The chain has TRBV18 and TRBJ2-7; 9 bases line up with TRBD2. Germline trimming cut 0 bases from V and 2 bases from J; bases unmatched to any gene: 11. The length of the CDR3 is 18 residues. Germline CDR1 reads KGHSH; CDR2 reads LQKENI. The CDR3 loop is CASSPPPGLAGPTYEQYF. The DNA for the CDR3 is TGTGCCAGCTCACCACCTCCAGGGCTAGCGGGGCCCACCTACGAGCAGTACTTC.

The chain has TRBV29-1 and TRBJ1-3, with D possibly matching TRBD1 (6 bases). Germline CDR1 SQVTM, CDR2 ANQGSEA. The CDR3 has 13 residues. Deletions cut 7 bases from V and 3 bases from J, with 13 bases between. The CDR3 bases are TGCAGCGGACTTACAGGGAATGGAAACACCATATATTTT. Amino acids: CSGLTGNGNTIYF.

The chain combines TRBV5-1 with TRBJ2-2; 8 positions match TRBD2. The CDR3 consists of 16 residues. The V segment lost 3 bases and the J segment 8 bases; nucleotides outside the gene matches: 12. Germline-derived CDR1 and CDR2 are SGHRS and YFSETQ. The CDR3 coding sequence is TGCGCCAGCAGCTCCGCGACTAGCGCCTTGGCTGGGGAGCTGTTTTTT. Protein product: CASSSATSALAGELFF.

The V gene is TRBV19, the J gene TRBJ2-7; TRBD2 aligns across 11 bases. Per the germline V gene, CDR1 is LNHDA and CDR2 is SQIVND (reference sequence). V lost 4 bases and J lost 0; bases outside the gene matches: 5. The CDR3 is 16 residues long. The CDR3 loop is CASSKAGTSGSYEQYF. CDR3 sequence (DNA): TGTGCCAGTAGTAAGGCCGGGACTAGCGGCTCCTACGAGCAGTACTTC.